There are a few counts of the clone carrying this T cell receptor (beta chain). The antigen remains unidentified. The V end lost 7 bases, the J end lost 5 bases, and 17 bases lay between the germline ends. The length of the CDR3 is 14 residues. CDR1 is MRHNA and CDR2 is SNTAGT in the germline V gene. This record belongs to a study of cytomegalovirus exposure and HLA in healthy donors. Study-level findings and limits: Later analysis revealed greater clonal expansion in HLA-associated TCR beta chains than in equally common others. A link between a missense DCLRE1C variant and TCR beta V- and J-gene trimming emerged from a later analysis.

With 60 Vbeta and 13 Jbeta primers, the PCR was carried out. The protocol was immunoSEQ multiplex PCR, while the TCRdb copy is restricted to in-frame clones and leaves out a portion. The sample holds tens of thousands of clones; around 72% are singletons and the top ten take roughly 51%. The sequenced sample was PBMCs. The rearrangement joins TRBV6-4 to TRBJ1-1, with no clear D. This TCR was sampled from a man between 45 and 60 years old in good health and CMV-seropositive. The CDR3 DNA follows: TGTGCCAGCAAGGGCCTCGAGGGCAATACTGAAGCTTTCTTT. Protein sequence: CASKGLEGNTEAFF.